The T cell receptor (beta chain) under discussion was sequenced for a study of T cells in Graves' hyperthyroidism and ophthalmopathy. Study-wide points: The model made its ophthalmopathy prediction, and onset followed a median around 6.5 months later. Most expanded thyroid clonotypes above 0.001 also appeared in blood.

There were TCR beta CDR3 regions amplified from RNA transcripts. The HTBI primer set drove a first-round RT-PCR of the TCR CDR3. TCRdb independently ran MiXCR on the multiplex PCR reads; one entry per CDR3 protein. This table holds hundreds of thousands of distinct CDR3 sequences, around 38% found once. When ophthalmopathy did not progress within 18 months, Graves' hyperthyroidism was considered stable. The hyperthyroidism was newly diagnosed and had lasted under 2 months; the patients were aged 18 to 65. This clonotype occurred a few times. Its matching antigen is unknown. Sequencing was carried out using blood. The sequence derives from a man aged 18 to 30 with Graves' hyperthyroidism.

The CDR3 sequence is CASSLDAFQPGNTIYF. The CDR3 nucleotides are TGCGCCAGCAGCTTGGACGCTTTCCAACCTGGAAACACCATATATTTT. V is TRBV5-1 and J is TRBJ1-3; D remains ambiguous. This CDR3 has 16 residues. V lost 0 bases and J lost 2, with 12 bases in between. The V gene's germline CDR1 is SGHRS and CDR2 YFSETQ.